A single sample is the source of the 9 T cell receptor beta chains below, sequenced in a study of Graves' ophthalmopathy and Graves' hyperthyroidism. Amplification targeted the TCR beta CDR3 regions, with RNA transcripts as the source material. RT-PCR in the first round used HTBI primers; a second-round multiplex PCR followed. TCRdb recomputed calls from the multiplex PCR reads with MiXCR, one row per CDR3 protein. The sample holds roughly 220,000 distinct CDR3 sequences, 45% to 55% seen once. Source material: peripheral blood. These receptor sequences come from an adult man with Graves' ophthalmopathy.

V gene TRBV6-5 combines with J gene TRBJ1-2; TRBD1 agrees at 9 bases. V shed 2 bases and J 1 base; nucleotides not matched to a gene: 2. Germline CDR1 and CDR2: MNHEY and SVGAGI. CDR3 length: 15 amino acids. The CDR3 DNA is TGTGCCAGCAGTTACGGGGACAGGGATAACTATGGCTACACCTTC. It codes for CASSYGDRDNYGYTF.

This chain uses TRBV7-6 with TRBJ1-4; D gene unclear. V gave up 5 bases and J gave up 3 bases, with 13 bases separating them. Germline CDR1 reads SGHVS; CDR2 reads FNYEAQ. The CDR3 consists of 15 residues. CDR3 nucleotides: TGTGCCAGCAGCCTTACCTCACTCCCTAATGAAAAACTGTTTTTT. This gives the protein CASSLTSLPNEKLFF.

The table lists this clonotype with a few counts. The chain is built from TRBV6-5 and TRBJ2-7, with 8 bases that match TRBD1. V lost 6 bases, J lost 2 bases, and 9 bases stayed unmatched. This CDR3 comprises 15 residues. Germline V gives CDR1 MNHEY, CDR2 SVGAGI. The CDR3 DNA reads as TGTGCCAGCAGACAAGACAGGGGTCGCGCCTACGAGCAGTACTTC. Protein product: CASRQDRGRAYEQYF.

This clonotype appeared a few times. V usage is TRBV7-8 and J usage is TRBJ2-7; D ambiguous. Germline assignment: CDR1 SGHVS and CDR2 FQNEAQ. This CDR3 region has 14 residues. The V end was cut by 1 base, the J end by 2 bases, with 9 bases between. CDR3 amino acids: CASSLGSTAYEQYF. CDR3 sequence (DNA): TGTGCCAGCAGCTTAGGGTCCACCGCCTACGAGCAGTACTTC.

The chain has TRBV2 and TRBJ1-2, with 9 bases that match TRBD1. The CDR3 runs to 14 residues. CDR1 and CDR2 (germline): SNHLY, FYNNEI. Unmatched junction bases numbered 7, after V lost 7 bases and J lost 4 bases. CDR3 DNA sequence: TGTGCCAGCAAGCTGACAGGGGGTATCTATGGCTACACCTTC. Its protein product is CASKLTGGIYGYTF. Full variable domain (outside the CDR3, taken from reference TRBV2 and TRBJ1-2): EPEVTQTPSHQVTQMGQEVILRCVPISNHLYFYWYRQILGQKVEFLVSFYNNEISEKSEIFDDQFSVERPDGSNFTLKIRSTKLEDSAMYFCASKLTGGIYGYTFGSGTRLTVV.

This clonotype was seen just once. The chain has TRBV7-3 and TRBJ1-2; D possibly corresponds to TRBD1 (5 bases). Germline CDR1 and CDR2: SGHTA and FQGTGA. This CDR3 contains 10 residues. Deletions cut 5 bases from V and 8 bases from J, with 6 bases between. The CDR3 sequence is CASSGDGYTF. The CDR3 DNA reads TGTGCCAGCAGCGGGGACGGCTACACCTTC. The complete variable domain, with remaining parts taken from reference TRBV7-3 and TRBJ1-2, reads GAGVSQTPSNKVTEKGKYVELRCDPISGHTALYWYRQSLGQGPEFLIYFQGTGAADDSGLPNDRFFAVRPEGSVSTLKIQRTERGDSAVYLCASSGDGYTFGSGTRLTVV.

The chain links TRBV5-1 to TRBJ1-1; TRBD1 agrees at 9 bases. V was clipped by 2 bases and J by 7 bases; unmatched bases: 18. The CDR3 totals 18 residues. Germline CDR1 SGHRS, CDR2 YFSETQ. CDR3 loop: CASSFGNRGRVGQGEAFF. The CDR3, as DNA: TGCGCCAGCAGCTTCGGAAACAGGGGGCGCGTCGGGCAAGGTGAAGCTTTCTTT.

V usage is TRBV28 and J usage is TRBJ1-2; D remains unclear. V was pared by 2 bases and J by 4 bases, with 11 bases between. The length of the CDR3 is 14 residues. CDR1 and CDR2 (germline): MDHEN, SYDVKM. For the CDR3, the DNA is TGTGCCAGCAGTTTAGGTCGGCGGTTCTATGGCTACACCTTC. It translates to CASSLGRRFYGYTF.

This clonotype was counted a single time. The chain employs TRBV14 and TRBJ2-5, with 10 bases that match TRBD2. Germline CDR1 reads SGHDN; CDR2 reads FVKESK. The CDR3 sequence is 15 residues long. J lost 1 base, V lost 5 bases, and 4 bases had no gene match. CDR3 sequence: CASSFSGGTQETQYF. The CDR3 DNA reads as TGTGCCAGCAGCTTTAGCGGGGGGACCCAAGAGACCCAGTACTTC. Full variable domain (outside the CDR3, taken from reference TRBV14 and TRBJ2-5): EAGVTQFPSHSVIEKGQTVTLRCDPISGHDNLYWYRRVMGKEIKFLLHFVKESKQDESGMPNNRFLAERTGGTYSTLKVQPAELEDSGVYFCASSFSGGTQETQYFGPGTRLLVL.